The clone carrying this T cell receptor (beta chain) has just a few counts. The antigen is undetermined. As for time point: week 35, safety follow-up. With topical imiquimod, each dose of the vaccine consisted of 300 ug of mutant IDH1 20-mer peptide. Each patient was administered eight vaccinations, scheduled in weeks 1, 3, 5, 7, 11, 15, 19 and 23. This CDR3 region has 15 residues. The germline gives CDR1 SEHNR, CDR2 FQNEAQ (reference sequence). V lost 1 base, J lost 1 base, and 10 bases lay in between. This sample was included in a study of a mutant IDH1 vaccine in newly diagnosed glioma. For the study at large: Commencement of vaccination occurred 4-6 weeks following radiotherapy alone, or concurrently with temozolomide cycles. Visit V13 took place at week 47, and visit V12 happened at week 35.

Measured with immunoSEQ multiplex PCR; TCRdb has only the in-frame clones, and not every one. Counted here are tens of thousands of clones, 60% to 75% occurring once; the ten biggest clones make up approximately 4.8%. The sequenced sample was PBMCs, obtained from a glioma patient whose treatment included an IDH1 peptide vaccine. The chain joins TRBV7-9 to TRBJ1-1; no clear D gene. This receptor was identified in a man aged 50 to 59 with glioma. In nucleotides, the CDR3 is TGTGCCAGCAGCTTAGAAGGGTTTGGGAACACTGAAGCTTTCTTT. Translation gives CASSLEGFGNTEAFF. The variable domain in full, completed from reference TRBV7-9 and TRBJ1-1, reads DTGVSQNPRHKITKRGQNVTFRCDPISEHNRLYWYRQTLGQGPEFLTYFQNEAQLEKSRLLSDRFSAERPKGSFSTLEIQRTEQGDSAMYLCASSLEGFGNTEAFFGQGTRLTVV.